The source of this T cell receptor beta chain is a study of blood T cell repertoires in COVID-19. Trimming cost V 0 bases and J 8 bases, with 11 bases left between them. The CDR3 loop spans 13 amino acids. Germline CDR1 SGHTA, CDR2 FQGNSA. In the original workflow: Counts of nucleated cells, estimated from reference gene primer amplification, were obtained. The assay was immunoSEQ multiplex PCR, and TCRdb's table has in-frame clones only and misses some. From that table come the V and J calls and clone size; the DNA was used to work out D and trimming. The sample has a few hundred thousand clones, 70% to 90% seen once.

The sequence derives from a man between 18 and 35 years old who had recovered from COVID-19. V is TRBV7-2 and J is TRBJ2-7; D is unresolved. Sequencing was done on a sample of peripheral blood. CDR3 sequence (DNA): TGTGCCAGCAGCTTAGCCAGTTCAGGCAAGCAGTACTTC. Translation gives CASSLASSGKQYF.